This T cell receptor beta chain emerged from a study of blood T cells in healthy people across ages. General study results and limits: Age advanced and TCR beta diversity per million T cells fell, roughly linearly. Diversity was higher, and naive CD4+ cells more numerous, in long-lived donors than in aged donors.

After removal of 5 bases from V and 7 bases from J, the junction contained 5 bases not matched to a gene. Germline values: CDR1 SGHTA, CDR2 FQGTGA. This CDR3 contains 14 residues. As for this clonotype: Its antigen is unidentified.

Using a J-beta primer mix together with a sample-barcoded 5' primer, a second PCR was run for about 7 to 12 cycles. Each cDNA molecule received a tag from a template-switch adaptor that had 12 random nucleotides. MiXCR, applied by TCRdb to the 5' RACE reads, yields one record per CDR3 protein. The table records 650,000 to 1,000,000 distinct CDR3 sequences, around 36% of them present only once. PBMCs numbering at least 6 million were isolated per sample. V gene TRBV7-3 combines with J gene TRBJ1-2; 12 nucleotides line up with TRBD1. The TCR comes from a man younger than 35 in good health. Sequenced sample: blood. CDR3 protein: CASSRDRGLFGYTF. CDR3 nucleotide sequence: TGTGCCAGCAGCAGGGACAGGGGGCTGTTTGGCTACACCTTC.